This T cell receptor (beta chain) is drawn from a study of blood T cell repertoires in COVID-19. Germline V gene lookup returns CDR1 LNHDA and CDR2 SQIVND (reference sequence). V lost 1 base and J lost 0, with 7 bases in between. The CDR3 spans 15 residues. It was during active infection that Seattle patients were enrolled and then longitudinally followed. In the authors' methods: Amplification of reference gene primers was used by the study to estimate nucleated cell counts. Clones were read by immunoSEQ multiplex PCR, and TCRdb kept only the in-frame ones, dropping some. V, J and clone size were drawn from that table, and D and trimming were deduced from the DNA. Here the sample spans roughly 100,000 clones, about 85% being singletons.

The receptor comes from a woman in her 50s with COVID-19, enrolled during active disease. The V gene is TRBV19, the J gene TRBJ2-1; no firm D call. The sample taken for sequencing was peripheral blood. The CDR3 nucleotides are TGTGCCAGTAGTATAGGCCAGTTCTCCTACAATGAGCAGTTCTTC. This translates into CASSIGQFSYNEQFF.